What follows are 4 T cell receptor beta chains derived from one specimen sequenced in a study of blood T cell repertoires in COVID-19. The assay was immunoSEQ multiplex PCR, and TCRdb's table has in-frame clones only and misses some. This table has roughly 400,000 clones, around 91% appearing once. Sequencing was done on a sample of PBMCs or T cells enriched from blood (not recorded which). The receptors shown here come from a man aged 25 to 45 who had recovered from COVID-19.

This clone has a single count. This sequence joins TRBV9 and TRBJ2-1; a possible D gene is TRBD2 (6 bases). CDR1 and CDR2 (germline): SGDLS, YYNGEE. V lost 0 bases, J lost 2 bases, and 9 bases lay in between. This CDR3 comprises 15 residues. CDR3 residues: CASSVGGDPYNEQFF. In DNA, the CDR3 is TGTGCCAGCAGCGTAGGGGGGGATCCCTACAATGAGCAGTTCTTC.

V usage is TRBV9 and J usage is TRBJ1-2; TRBD1 aligns across 7 bases. CDR1 is SGDLS and CDR2 is YYNGEE in the germline V gene. V lost 3 bases and J lost 5; bases outside the gene matches: 4. The CDR3 sequence is 13 residues long. CDR3 DNA: TGTGCCAGCAGCGCCGCAGGGGGATATGGCTACACCTTC. It yields the protein CASSAAGGYGYTF.

The J gene is TRBJ1-3, the V gene TRBV29-1; TRBD1 aligns across 7 bases. Per germline, CDR1 SQVTM and CDR2 ANQGSEA. This CDR3 has 15 residues. As DNA, the CDR3 is TGCGCCGGCACCCTCCTGGGACAGATAAGTAACACCATATATTTT. It translates to CAGTLLGQISNTIYF.

The chain carries TRBV28 and TRBJ2-3, with D perhaps matching TRBD2 (5 bases). Germline V gene data show CDR1 as MDHEN and CDR2 as SYDVKM. The CDR3 is 14 amino acids. Trimming took off 4 bases at V and 1 base at J, with 9 bases between the two ends. DNA for the CDR3: TGTGCCAGCAGTTACTATAGCGGCACAGATACGCAGTATTTT. Amino acid sequence: CASSYYSGTDTQYF.